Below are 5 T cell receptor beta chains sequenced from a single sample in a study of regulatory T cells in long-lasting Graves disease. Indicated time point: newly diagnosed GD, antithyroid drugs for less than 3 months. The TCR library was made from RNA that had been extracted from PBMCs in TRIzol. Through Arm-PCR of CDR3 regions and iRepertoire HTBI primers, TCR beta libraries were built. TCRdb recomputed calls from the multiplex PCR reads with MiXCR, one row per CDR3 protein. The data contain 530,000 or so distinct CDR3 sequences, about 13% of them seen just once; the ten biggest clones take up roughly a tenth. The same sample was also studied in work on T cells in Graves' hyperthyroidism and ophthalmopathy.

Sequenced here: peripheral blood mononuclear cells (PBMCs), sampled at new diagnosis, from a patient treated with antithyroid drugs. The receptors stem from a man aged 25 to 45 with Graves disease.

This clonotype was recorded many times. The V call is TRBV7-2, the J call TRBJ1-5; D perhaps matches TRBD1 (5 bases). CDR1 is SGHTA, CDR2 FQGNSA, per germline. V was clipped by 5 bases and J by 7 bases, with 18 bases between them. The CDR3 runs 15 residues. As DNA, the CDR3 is TGTGCCAGCAGCCCCGAGGGGTGGACCGGGCAGCCCCAGCATTTT. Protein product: CASSPEGWTGQPQHF.

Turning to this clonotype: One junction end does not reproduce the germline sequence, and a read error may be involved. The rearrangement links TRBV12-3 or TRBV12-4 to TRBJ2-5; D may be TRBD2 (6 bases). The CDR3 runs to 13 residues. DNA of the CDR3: TGTGCCAGCAGTTTAGGCATTATGGGACTGCTGGACTTC. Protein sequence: CASSLGIMGLLDF.

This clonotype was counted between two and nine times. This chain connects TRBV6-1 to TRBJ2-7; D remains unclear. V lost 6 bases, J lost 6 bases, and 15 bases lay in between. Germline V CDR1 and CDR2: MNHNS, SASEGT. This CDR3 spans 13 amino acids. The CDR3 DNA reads TGTGCCAGCAGATTAACTTCGGTGCGCGAGCAGTACTTC. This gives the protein CASRLTSVREQYF.

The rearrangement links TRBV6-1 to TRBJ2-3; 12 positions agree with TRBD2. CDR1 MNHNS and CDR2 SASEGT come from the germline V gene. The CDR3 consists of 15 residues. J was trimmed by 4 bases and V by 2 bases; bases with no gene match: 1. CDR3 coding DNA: TGTGCCAGCAGTGAACTAGCGGGAGGGCCAGATACGCAGTATTTT. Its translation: CASSELAGGPDTQYF.

CDR3 in amino acids: CASGSQGWGEDEKLFF. The CDR3 DNA reads TGTGCCAGCGGATCCCAGGGTTGGGGAGAAGATGAAAAACTGTTTTTT. V is TRBV3-1 and J is TRBJ1-4, with a tentative D call TRBD1 (5 bases). The V gene lost 8 bases and the J gene lost 6 bases, with 22 bases spanning the gap. This CDR3 region has 16 residues. CDR1 and CDR2 (germline): LGHDT, YNNKEL (reference sequence).